This entry describes one T cell receptor (beta chain). Trimming took 11 bases from V and 3 from J; bases not matched to a gene: 5. Germline V lookup: CDR1 MRHNA, CDR2 SNTAGT. CDR3 length equals 13 residues. The data are from a study of cytomegalovirus exposure and HLA in healthy donors. Generated by immunoSEQ multiplex PCR, the TCRdb table keeps only in-frame clones and is missing some. The sample carries around 190,000 clones, 75% to 90% recorded once. The receptor's source is a man aged 18 to 29 in good health and CMV-seropositive. The chain is built from TRBV6-4 and TRBJ2-3; 10 bases are shared with TRBD2. Sample: PBMCs. The DNA for the CDR3 is TGTGCCGGCGGGACTAGCGAAACAGATACGCAGTATTTT. Translating gives CAGGTSETDTQYF.